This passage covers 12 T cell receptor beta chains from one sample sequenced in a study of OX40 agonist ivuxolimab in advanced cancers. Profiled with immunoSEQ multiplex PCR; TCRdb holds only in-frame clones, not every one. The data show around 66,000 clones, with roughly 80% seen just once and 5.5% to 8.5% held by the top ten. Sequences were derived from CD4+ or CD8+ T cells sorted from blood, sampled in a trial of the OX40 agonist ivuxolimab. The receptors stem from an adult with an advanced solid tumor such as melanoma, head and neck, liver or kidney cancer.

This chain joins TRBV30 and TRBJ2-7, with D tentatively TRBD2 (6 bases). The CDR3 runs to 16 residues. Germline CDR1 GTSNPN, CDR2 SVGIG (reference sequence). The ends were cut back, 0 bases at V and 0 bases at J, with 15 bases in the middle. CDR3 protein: CAWSVRDSLGSYEQYF. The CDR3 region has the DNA TGTGCCTGGAGTGTAAGGGACTCCCTGGGCTCCTACGAGCAGTACTTC.

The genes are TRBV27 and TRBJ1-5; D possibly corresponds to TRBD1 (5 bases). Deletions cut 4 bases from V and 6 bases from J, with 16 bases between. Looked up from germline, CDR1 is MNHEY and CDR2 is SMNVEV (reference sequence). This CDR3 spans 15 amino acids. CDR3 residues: CASSSRGGAGQPQHF. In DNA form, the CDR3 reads TGTGCCAGCAGTTCCCGAGGAGGGGCGGGTCAGCCCCAGCATTTT.

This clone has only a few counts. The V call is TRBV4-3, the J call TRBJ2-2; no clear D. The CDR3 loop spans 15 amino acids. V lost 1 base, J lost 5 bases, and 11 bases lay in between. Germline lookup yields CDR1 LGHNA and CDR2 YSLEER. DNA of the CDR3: TGCGCCAGCAGCCAAGGTGTTGGTGGAACCGGGGAGCTGTTTTTT. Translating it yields CASSQGVGGTGELFF.

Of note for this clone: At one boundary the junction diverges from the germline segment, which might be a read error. The CDR3 here is CASTADRSRTNTQYF. Here the CDR3 DNA reads TGTGCCAGCACCGCGGACAGGTCCCGCACAAATACGCAGTATTTT. The chain recombines TRBV27 with TRBJ2-3; 7 bases are a match to TRBD1. The CDR3 sequence is 15 residues long. CDR1 is MNHEY and CDR2 is SMNVEV in the germline V gene (reference sequence).

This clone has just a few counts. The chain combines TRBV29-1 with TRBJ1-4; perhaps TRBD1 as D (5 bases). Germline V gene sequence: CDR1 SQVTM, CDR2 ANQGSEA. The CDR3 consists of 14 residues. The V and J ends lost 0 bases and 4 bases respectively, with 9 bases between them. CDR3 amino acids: CSVEDPGLNEKLFF. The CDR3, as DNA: TGCAGCGTTGAAGATCCGGGACTTAATGAAAAACTGTTTTTT.

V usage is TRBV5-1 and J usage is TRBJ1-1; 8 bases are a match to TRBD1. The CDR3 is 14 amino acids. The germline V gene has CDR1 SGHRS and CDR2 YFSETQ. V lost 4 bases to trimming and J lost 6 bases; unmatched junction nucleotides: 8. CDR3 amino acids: CASSVTGERAEAFF. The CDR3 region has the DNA TGCGCCAGCAGCGTGACAGGGGAAAGGGCTGAAGCTTTCTTT.

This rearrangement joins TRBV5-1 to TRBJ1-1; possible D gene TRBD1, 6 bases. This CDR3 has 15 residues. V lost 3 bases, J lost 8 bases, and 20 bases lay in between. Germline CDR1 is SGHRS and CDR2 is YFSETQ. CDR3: CASSYGGRAETEAFF. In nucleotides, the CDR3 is TGCGCCAGCAGCTACGGGGGCAGGGCCGAGACGGAAGCTTTCTTT. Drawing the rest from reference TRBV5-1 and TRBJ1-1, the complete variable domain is KAGVTQTPRYLIKTRGQQVTLSCSPISGHRSVSWYQQTPGQGLQFLFEYFSETQRNKGNFPGRFSGRQFSNSRSEMNVSTLELGDSALYLCASSYGGRAETEAFFGQGTRLTVV.

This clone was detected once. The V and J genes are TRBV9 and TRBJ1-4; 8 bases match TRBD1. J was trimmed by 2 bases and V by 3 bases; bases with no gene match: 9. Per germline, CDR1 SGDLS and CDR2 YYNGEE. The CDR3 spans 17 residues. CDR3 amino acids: CASSARDRLYTNEKLFF. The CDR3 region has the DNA TGTGCCAGCAGCGCCCGGGACAGGTTATACACTAATGAAAAACTGTTTTTT. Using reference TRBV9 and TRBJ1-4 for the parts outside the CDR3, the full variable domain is DSGVTQTPKHLITATGQRVTLRCSPRSGDLSVYWYQQSLDQGLQFLIQYYNGEERAKGNILERFSAQQFPDLHSELNLSSLELGDSALYFCASSARDRLYTNEKLFFGSGTQLSVL.

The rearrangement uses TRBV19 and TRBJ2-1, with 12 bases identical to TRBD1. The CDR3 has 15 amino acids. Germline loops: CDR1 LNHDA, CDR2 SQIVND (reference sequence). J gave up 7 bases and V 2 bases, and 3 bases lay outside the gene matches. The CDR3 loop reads CASSIPGQGANEQFF. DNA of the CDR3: TGTGCCAGTAGTATACCGGGACAGGGGGCAAATGAGCAGTTCTTC.

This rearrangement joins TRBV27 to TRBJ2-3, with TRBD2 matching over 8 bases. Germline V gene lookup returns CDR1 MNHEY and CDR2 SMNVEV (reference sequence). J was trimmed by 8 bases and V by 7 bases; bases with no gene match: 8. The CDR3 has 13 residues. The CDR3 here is CASTREGRGTQYF. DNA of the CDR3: TGTGCCAGCACTCGGGAGGGGCGAGGTACGCAGTATTTT.

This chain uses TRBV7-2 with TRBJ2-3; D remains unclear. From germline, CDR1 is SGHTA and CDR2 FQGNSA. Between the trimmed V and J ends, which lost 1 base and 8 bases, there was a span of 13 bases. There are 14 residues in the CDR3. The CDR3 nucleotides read TGTGCCAGCAGCTTAGAGCATGGCCTGGGTACGCAGTATTTT. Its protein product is CASSLEHGLGTQYF.

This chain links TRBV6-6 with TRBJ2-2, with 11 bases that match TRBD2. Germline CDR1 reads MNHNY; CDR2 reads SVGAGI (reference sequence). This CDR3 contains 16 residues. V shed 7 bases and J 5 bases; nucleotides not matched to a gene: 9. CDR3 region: CASTLAGGLGTGELFF. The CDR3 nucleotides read TGTGCCAGCACCTTAGCGGGGGGGCTGGGGACCGGGGAGCTGTTTTTT.